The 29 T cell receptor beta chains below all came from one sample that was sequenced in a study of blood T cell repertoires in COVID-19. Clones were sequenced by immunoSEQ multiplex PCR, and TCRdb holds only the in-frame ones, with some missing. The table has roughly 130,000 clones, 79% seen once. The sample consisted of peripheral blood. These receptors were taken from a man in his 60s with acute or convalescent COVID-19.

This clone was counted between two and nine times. The CDR3 coding sequence is TGCGCCAGCAGCCAAGAAGCCAGCGCCCGCCGCCAGCCCCAGCATTTT. Its protein product is CASSQEASARRQPQHF. The chain joins TRBV4-1 to TRBJ1-5, with D unclear. CDR3 length: 16 residues. Trimming left V 0 bases short and J 7 bases short, with 16 bases between. Germline V gene lookup returns CDR1 MGHRA and CDR2 YSYEKL.

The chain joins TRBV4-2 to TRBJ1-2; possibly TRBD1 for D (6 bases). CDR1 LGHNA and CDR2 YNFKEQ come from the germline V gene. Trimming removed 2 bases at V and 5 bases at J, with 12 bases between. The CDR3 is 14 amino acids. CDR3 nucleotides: TGTGCCAGCAGCCAATTCAGGGGACATTATGGCTACACCTTC. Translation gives CASSQFRGHYGYTF.

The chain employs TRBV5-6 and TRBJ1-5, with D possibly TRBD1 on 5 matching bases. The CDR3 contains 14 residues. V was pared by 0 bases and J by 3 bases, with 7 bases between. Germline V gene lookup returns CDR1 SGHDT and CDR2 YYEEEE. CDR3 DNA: TGTGCCAGCAGCTTGGGACAGCTCAATCAGCCCCAGCATTTT. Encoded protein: CASSLGQLNQPQHF.

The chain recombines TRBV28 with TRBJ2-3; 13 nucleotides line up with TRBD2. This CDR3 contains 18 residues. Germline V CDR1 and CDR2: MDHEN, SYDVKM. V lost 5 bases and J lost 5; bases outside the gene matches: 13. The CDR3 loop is CASSPYSGLAGVGDTQYF. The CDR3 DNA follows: TGTGCCAGCAGTCCATACTCCGGACTAGCGGGAGTAGGAGATACGCAGTATTTT.

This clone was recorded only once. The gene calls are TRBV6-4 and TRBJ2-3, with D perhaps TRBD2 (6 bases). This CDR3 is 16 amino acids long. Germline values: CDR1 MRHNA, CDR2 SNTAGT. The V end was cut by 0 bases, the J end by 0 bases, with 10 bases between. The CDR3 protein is CASSDSGTVSTDTQYF. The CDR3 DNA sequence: TGTGCCAGCAGTGACTCAGGGACTGTTAGCACAGATACGCAGTATTTT.

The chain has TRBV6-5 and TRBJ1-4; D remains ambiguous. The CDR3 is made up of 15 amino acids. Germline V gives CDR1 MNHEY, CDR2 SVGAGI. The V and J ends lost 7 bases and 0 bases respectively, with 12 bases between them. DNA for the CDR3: TGTGCCAGCAAGGGAGGAGTTGCAACTAATGAAAAACTGTTTTTT. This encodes CASKGGVATNEKLFF.

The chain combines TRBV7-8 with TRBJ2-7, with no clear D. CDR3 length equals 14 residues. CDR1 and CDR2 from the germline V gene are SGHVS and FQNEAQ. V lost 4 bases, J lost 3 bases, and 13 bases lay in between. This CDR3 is CASSSEESYYEQYF. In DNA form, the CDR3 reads TGTGCCAGCAGCTCAGAGGAGAGTTACTACGAGCAGTACTTC.

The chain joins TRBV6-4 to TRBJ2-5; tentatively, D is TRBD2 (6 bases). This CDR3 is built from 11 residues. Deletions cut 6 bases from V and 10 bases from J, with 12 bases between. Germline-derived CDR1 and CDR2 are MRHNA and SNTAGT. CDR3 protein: CASSRRGGQYF. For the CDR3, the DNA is TGTGCCAGCAGCCGGCGGGGTGGCCAGTACTTC.

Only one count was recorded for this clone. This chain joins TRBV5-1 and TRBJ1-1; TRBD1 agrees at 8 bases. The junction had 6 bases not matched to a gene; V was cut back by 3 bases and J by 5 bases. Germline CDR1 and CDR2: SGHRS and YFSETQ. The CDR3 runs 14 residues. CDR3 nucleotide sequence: TGCGCCAGCAGCTCGCAGGGGGCAAGTACTGAAGCTTTCTTT. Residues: CASSSQGASTEAFF.

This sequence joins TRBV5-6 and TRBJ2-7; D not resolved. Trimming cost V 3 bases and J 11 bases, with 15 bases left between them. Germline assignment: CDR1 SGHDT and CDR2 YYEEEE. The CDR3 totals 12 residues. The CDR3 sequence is CASSSMARSKYF. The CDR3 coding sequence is TGTGCCAGCAGCTCAATGGCGAGGTCGAAGTACTTC.

This CDR3 reads CASRADTGGFGNQPQHF. The CDR3 nucleotides read TGTGCCAGCAGGGCGGATACAGGGGGATTTGGCAATCAGCCCCAGCATTTT. The J gene is TRBJ1-5, the V gene TRBV27, with 8 bases lining up with TRBD1. This CDR3 has 17 residues. Trimming cost V 6 bases and J 2 bases; bases outside gene matches: 12. Germline CDR1 is MNHEY and CDR2 is SMNVEV (reference sequence).

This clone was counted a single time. CDR3 in amino acids: CASSLAGNTEAFF. The CDR3 region has the DNA TGTGCCAGCAGTCTTGCGGGGAACACTGAAGCTTTCTTT. The chain uses TRBV25-1 and TRBJ1-1, with no clear D. The V end was cut by 5 bases, the J end by 1 base, with 8 bases between. Per the germline V gene, CDR1 is MGHDK and CDR2 is SYGVNS. The CDR3 has 13 amino acids.

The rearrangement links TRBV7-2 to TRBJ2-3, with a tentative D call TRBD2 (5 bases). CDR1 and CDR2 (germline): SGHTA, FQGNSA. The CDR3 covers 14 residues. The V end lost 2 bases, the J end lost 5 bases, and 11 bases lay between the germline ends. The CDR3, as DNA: TGTGCCAGCAGCTTATCGGTAGGGAGAGATACGCAGTATTTT. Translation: CASSLSVGRDTQYF. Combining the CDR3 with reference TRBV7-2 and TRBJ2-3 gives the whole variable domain GAGVSQSPSNKVTEKGKDVELRCDPISGHTALYWYRQSLGQGLEFLIYFQGNSAPDKSGLPSDRFSAERTGGSVSTLTIQRTQQEDSAVYLCASSLSVGRDTQYFGPGTRLTVL.

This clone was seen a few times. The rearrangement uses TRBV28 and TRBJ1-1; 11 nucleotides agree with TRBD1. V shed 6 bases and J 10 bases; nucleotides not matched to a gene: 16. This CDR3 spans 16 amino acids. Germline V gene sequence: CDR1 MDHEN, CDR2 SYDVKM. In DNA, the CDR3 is TGTGCCAGCAGCCTAGGACAGGGGGCGGCCATCGGGGGAGCTTTCTTT. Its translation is CASSLGQGAAIGGAFF.

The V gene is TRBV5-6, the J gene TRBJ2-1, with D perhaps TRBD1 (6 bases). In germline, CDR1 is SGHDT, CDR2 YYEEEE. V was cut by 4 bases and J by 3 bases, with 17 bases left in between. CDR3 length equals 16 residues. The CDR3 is CASSAKLGAVYNEQFF. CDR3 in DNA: TGTGCCAGCAGCGCGAAACTGGGGGCGGTCTACAATGAGCAGTTCTTC.

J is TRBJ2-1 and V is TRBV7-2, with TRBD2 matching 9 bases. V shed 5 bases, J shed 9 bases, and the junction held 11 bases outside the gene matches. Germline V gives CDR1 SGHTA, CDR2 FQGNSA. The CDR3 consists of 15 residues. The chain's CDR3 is CASSPWREGRVEQFF. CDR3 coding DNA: TGTGCCAGCAGCCCGTGGCGGGAGGGCCGCGTTGAGCAGTTCTTC.

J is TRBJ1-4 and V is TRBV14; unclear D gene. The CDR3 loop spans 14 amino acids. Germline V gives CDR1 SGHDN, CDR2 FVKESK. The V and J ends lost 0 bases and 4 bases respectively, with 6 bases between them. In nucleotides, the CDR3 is TGTGCCAGCAGCCAAGACTCAGTTAATGAAAAACTGTTTTTT. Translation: CASSQDSVNEKLFF.

The CDR3, as DNA: TGCGCCAGCAGCCAAAATTATAGGAACACTGAAGCTTTCTTT. It yields the protein CASSQNYRNTEAFF. The V and J genes are TRBV4-3 and TRBJ1-1; unclear D gene. Germline lookup yields CDR1 LGHNA and CDR2 YSLEER. This CDR3 has 14 amino acids. V lost 2 bases and J lost 1, with 8 bases in between.

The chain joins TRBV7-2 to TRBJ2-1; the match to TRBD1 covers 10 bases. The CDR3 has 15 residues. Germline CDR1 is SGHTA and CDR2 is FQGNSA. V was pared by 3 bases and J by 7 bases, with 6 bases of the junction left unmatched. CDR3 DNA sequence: TGTGCCAGCAGCTTGAAGACAGGGGGCGTGAATGAGCAGTTCTTC. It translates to CASSLKTGGVNEQFF.

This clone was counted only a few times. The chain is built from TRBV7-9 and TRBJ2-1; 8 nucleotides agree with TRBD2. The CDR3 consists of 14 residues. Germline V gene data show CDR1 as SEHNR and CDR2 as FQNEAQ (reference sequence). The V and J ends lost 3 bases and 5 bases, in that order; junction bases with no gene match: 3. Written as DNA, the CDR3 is TGTGCCAGCAGCTTTGGACTAGCCGACAATGAGCAGTTCTTC. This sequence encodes CASSFGLADNEQFF.

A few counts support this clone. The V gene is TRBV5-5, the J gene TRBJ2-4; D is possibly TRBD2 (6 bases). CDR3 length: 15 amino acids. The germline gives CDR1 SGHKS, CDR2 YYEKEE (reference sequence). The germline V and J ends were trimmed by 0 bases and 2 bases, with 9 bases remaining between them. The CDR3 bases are TGTGCCAGCAGCTTGGAGCGGGCTACCAAAAACATTCAGTACTTC. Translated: CASSLERATKNIQYF.

The CDR3 sequence is CASNPTGTGEAGEQFF. The CDR3 nucleotides are TGTGCCAGCAATCCAACCGGGACAGGGGAAGCAGGTGAGCAGTTCTTC. The chain recombines TRBV7-9 with TRBJ2-1, with 10 bases lining up with TRBD1. Germline CDR1 reads SEHNR; CDR2 reads FQNEAQ (reference sequence). The CDR3 contains 16 residues. With V trimmed by 7 bases and J by 9 bases, 15 bases remained unmatched.

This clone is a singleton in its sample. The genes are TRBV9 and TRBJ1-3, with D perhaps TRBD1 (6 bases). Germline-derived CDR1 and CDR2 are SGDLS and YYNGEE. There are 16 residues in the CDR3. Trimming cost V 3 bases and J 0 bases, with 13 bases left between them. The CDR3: CASSDTGTLSGNTIYF. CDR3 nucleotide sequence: TGTGCCAGCAGCGATACCGGGACACTCTCTGGAAACACCATATATTTT.

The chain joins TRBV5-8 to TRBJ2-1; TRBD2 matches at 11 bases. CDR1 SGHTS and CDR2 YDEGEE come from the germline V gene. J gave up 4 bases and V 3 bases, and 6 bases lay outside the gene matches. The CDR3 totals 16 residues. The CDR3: CASSYEGTSGYNEQFF. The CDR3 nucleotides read TGTGCCAGCAGCTACGAGGGGACTAGCGGTTACAATGAGCAGTTCTTC.

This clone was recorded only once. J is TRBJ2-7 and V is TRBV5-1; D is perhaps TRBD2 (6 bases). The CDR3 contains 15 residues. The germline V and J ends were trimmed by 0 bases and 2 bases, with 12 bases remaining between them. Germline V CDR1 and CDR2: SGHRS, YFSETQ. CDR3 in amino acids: CASSLVVAETYEQYF. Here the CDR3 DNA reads TGCGCCAGCAGCTTGGTGGTAGCGGAGACCTACGAGCAGTACTTC. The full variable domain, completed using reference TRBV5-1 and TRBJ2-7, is KAGVTQTPRYLIKTRGQQVTLSCSPISGHRSVSWYQQTPGQGLQFLFEYFSETQRNKGNFPGRFSGRQFSNSRSEMNVSTLELGDSALYLCASSLVVAETYEQYFGPGTRLTVT.

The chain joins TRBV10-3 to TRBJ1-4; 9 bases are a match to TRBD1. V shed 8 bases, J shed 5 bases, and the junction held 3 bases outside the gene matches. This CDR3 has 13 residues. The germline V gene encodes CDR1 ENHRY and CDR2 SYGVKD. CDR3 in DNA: TGTGCCATCGGGGACAGGGCAAATGAAAAACTGTTTTTT. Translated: CAIGDRANEKLFF.

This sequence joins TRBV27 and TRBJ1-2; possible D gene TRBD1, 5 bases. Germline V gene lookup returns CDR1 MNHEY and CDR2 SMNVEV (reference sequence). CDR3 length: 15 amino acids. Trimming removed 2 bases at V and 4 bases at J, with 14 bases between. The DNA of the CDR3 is TGTGCCAGCAGTTTAGCCGCGGGGGGTCCCTATGGCTACACCTTC. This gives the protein CASSLAAGGPYGYTF.

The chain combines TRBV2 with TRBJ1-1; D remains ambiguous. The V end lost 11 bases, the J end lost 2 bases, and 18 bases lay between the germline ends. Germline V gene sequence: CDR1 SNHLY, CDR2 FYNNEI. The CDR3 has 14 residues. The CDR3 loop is CAGRVGRTNTEAFF. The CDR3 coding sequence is TGTGCCGGAAGGGTTGGAAGGACTAACACTGAAGCTTTCTTT. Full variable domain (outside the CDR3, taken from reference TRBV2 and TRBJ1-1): EPEVTQTPSHQVTQMGQEVILRCVPISNHLYFYWYRQILGQKVEFLVSFYNNEISEKSEIFDDQFSVERPDGSNFTLKIRSTKLEDSAMYFCAGRVGRTNTEAFFGQGTRLTVV.

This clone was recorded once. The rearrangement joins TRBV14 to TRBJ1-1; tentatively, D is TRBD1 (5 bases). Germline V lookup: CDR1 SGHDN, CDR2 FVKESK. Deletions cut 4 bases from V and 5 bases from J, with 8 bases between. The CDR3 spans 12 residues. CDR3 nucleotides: TGTGCCAGCAGCCCCAGGGTTACTGAAGCTTTCTTT. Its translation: CASSPRVTEAFF. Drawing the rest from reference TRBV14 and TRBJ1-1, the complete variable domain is EAGVTQFPSHSVIEKGQTVTLRCDPISGHDNLYWYRRVMGKEIKFLLHFVKESKQDESGMPNNRFLAERTGGTYSTLKVQPAELEDSGVYFCASSPRVTEAFFGQGTRLTVV.